This T cell receptor beta chain was recorded in a study of T cell changes during pregnancy in multiple sclerosis. Germline assignment: CDR1 MRHNA and CDR2 SNTAGT. Trimming removed 6 bases from V and 2 bases from J, with 10 bases in between. This CDR3 contains 13 residues. Profiling relied on immunoSEQ multiplex PCR, and the TCRdb table lists in-frame clones only, not all of them. The sample lists about 50,000 clones, 92% occurring once. V is TRBV6-4 and J is TRBJ1-2; D might be TRBD1 (6 bases). This sequence was found in a female donor in good health, enrolled as a control in a pregnancy study. This specimen consisted of CD4+ T cells from peripheral blood mononuclear cells, obtained after pregnancy. The DNA of the CDR3 is TGTGCCAGCAGATCCGGACAGAACTATGGCTACACCTTC. Encoded protein: CASRSGQNYGYTF.